The present T cell receptor (beta chain) was sequenced within a study of OX40 agonist ivuxolimab in advanced cancers. The germline V gene has CDR1 MDHEN and CDR2 SYDVKM. The CDR3 has 15 amino acids. The V and J ends lost 6 bases and 4 bases respectively, with 16 bases between them. Only in-frame clones appear in the TCRdb table, and some are missing; sequencing was by immunoSEQ multiplex PCR. The data contain about 79,000 clones, around 93% of them singletons. The receptor was derived from an adult with an advanced solid tumor such as melanoma, head and neck, liver or kidney cancer. This chain links TRBV28 with TRBJ1-5; tentatively, D is TRBD1 (5 bases). The starting material was CD4+ or CD8+ T cells sorted from blood, obtained in a trial of the OX40 agonist ivuxolimab. CDR3 in amino acids: CASSLTGQGNQPQHF. The CDR3 DNA reads as TGTGCCAGCAGCCTAACGGGGCAGGGAAATCAGCCCCAGCATTTT. Full variable domain (missing parts from reference TRBV28 and TRBJ1-5): DVKVTQSSRYLVKRTGEKVFLECVQDMDHENMFWYRQDPGLGLRLIYFSYDVKMKEKGDIPEGYSVSREKKERFSLILESASTNQTSMYLCASSLTGQGNQPQHFGDGTRLSIL.